The T cell receptor (beta chain) described here comes from a study of T cell responses to AZD1222 COVID-19 vaccine. Study findings and constraints: Dominant CD4 TCR responses targeted spike regions 160-218 and 743-854. Spike-specific TCRs gained breadth and depth after people received two AZD1222 doses.

As regards this clone: What it binds is unknown. The junction differs from germline at one of its ends, possibly a read error.

The repertoire was sequenced with immunoSEQ multiplex PCR; TCRdb's copy has only in-frame clones and lacks some. The data show fewer than 110,000 clones, about 90% seen once. Sequencing used peripheral blood, obtained on day 0 of AZD1222 vaccination. The TCR originated in an adult in good health.

CDR3 loop: CASSLGTGIVDTIYF. Here the CDR3 DNA reads TGTGCTAGCAGCTTAGGTACAGGGATTGTGGACACCATATATTTT. The chain uses TRBV7-7 and TRBJ1-3; the D gene is possibly TRBD1 (6 bases). Germline CDR1 is SSHAT and CDR2 is FNYEAQ (reference sequence). There are 15 residues in the CDR3.